One sample yielded the 11 T cell receptor beta chains listed below, sequenced in a study of circulating CD8 cells and anti-PD-1 response in melanoma. Sorting of live CD3+CD8+TCRalphabeta+ cells by PD-1 and/or TIGIT gave four subsets. TCR libraries were prepared from around 14 ng of total RNA with the QIAseq Immune Repertoire TCR panel. TCRdb itself ran the reads through MiXCR, one entry per CDR3 protein. The table records around 360 distinct CDR3 sequences, 6.2% of them present only once. The sequencing used CD8+ T cells from PBMCs, collected at baseline or after one month of anti-PD-1 therapy (not recorded which). The receptors were sampled from a human donor with melanoma.

In regard to this clonotype: A read error may produce the germline difference seen at one junction end. The chain employs TRBV2 and TRBJ2-5; D ambiguous. From germline, CDR1 is SNHLY and CDR2 FYNNEI. The CDR3 length is 13 residues. The CDR3 DNA reads as TGTGCCAGCAGCGGAGCAGCTCAGGAGACCCGGTACTTC. Amino acid sequence: CASSGAAQETRYF.

The V gene is TRBV19, the J gene TRBJ2-2, with a possible D match to TRBD2 (6 bases). The CDR3 is 13 amino acids. Per the germline V gene, CDR1 is LNHDA and CDR2 is SQIVND (reference sequence). The V gene lost 4 bases and the J gene lost 6 bases, with 9 bases spanning the gap. The chain's CDR3 is CASSTSGAGELFF. The CDR3 coding sequence is TGTGCCAGTAGTACCTCGGGAGCCGGGGAGCTGTTTTTT.

In this sample, this clonotype is large (0.1 to 1%). This chain uses TRBV4-3 with TRBJ2-4; D unclear. Germline V CDR1 and CDR2: LGHNA, YSLEER. This CDR3 contains 16 residues. With 1 base removed from V and 6 bases from J, the gap between germline ends came to 16 bases. CDR3 nucleotide sequence: TGCGCCAGCAGCCAAGGAGCCAGGACCACTACAAACATTCAGTACTTC. Protein sequence: CASSQGARTTTNIQYF.

Note on this clonotype: This is likely a read error, given that the CDR3 carries no conserved phenylalanine or tryptophan at its end. Because the CDR3's place on the DNA is in doubt, the DNA is left out and the CDR3 is given as listed by TCRdb. The chain carries TRBV27 and TRBJ2-1; the DNA was not used to check the table's D call, TRBD2. Germline values: CDR1 MNHEY, CDR2 SMNVEV (reference sequence). The CDR3 length equals 16 residues, ends included. This CDR3 is CASSGQAGGPSDEQLI.

This clonotype is large by share. The V and J genes are TRBV25-1 and TRBJ2-2, with D uncertain. CDR3 size: 12 residues. Deletions cut 7 bases from V and 5 bases from J, with 8 bases between. CDR1 is MGHDK and CDR2 is SYGVNS in the germline V gene. DNA for the CDR3: TGTGCCAGCACGCCCGGTACCGGGGAGCTGTTTTTT. The encoded protein is CASTPGTGELFF.

V usage is TRBV28 and J usage is TRBJ2-7, with a tentative D call TRBD1 (5 bases). The CDR3 spans 16 residues. The germline CDR1 and CDR2 sequences are MDHEN and SYDVKM. With 4 bases removed from V and 1 base from J, the gap between germline ends came to 17 bases. CDR3: CASSSPRQGRSYEQYF. Here the CDR3 DNA reads TGTGCCAGCAGTTCTCCCCGCCAGGGAAGATCCTACGAGCAGTACTTC.

This clonotype is large (0.1 to 1%) within its sample. J is TRBJ2-7 and V is TRBV6-6, with TRBD1 matching over 7 bases. The CDR3 totals 14 residues. The germline V gene has CDR1 MNHNY and CDR2 SVGAGI (reference sequence). V trimming: 6 bases; J trimming: 3 bases; junction bases outside the gene matches: 8. This chain's CDR3 is CASSPGTELYEQYF. CDR3 in DNA: TGTGCCAGCAGCCCGGGGACAGAACTCTACGAGCAGTACTTC.

About this clonotype: As the CDR3 is not closed by the conserved phenylalanine or tryptophan, this likely results from a read error. The chain has TRBV29-1 and TRBJ2-7, with 7 bases matching TRBD2. The CDR3 sequence is 13 residues long. The ends lost 3 bases at V and 4 bases at J; junction bases unmatched: 6. Germline CDR1 SQVTM, CDR2 ANQGSEA. CDR3 region: CSVEERGSYEQYL. The CDR3 bases are TGCAGCGTTGAGGAGCGGGGATCTTACGAGCAGTACTTG.

This clonotype ranks as medium-sized. The rearrangement links TRBV4-1 to TRBJ1-2; D not certain. V was clipped by 0 bases and J by 3 bases, with 8 bases between them. Germline assignment: CDR1 MGHRA and CDR2 YSYEKL. The CDR3 totals 14 residues. CDR3 loop: CASSQDPQDYGYTF. The CDR3 coding sequence is TGCGCCAGCAGCCAAGATCCCCAGGACTATGGCTACACCTTC.

In its sample, this clonotype ranks as medium-sized. The V and J genes are TRBV19 and TRBJ1-5; D ambiguous. Germline V gives CDR1 LNHDA, CDR2 SQIVND (reference sequence). Trimming took off 3 bases at V and 0 bases at J, with 3 bases between the two ends. The CDR3 totals 13 residues. The CDR3 nucleotides read TGTGCCAGTAGTATGAATAGCAATCAGCCCCAGCATTTT. It codes for CASSMNSNQPQHF.

This clonotype rates as large. V and J are TRBV4-1 and TRBJ1-2; no clear D gene. The CDR3 is 13 residues long. Germline CDR1 reads MGHRA; CDR2 reads YSYEKL. V dropped 0 bases and J dropped 7 bases, with 9 bases sitting between them. The CDR3 coding sequence is TGCGCCAGCAGCCAAGATCGACCCACTGGCTACACCTTC. Its translation: CASSQDRPTGYTF.